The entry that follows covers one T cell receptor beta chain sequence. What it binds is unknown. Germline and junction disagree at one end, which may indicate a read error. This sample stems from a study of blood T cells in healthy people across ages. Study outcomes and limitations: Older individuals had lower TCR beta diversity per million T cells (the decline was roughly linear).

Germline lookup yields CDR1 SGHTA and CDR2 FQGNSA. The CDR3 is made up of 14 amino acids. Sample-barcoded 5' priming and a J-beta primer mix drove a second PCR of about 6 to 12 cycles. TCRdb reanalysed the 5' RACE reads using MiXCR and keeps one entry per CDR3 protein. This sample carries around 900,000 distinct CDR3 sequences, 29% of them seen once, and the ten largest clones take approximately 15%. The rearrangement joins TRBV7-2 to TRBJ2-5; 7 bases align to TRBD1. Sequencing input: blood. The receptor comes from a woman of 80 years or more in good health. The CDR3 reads CAGSQNRGRETQYF. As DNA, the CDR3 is TGTGCCGGCAGCCAAAACAGGGGCAGGGAGACCCAGTACTTC.